The rows below give T cell receptor beta chains drawn from one sample of a study of T cell repertoires in aging, cancer and after chemotherapy. TCRdb re-derived calls from the multiplex PCR reads in MiXCR, one entry per CDR3 protein. The table records 15,000 to 20,000 distinct CDR3 sequences, roughly 35% of them present only once. Sequenced: blood. These receptors all stem from a human donor with a solid tumor. CDR3s include the opening cysteine and the closing phenylalanine or tryptophan. A D gene is named only where the DNA matches it firmly. Clone size is given for some rows only: seen once, a few or many times, or a class if the clone is expanded.

V	J	D	size	CDR3	DNA
TRBV20-1	TRBJ2-7	TRBD2	-	CSARATSGITYEQYF	TGCAGTGCTAGGGCGACTAGCGGGATTACCTACGAGCAGTACTTC
TRBV29-1	TRBJ2-2	-	medium-sized	CSVEPRQNGELFF	TGCAGCGTTGAACCCCGACAGAACGGGGAGCTGTTTTTT
TRBV6-4	TRBJ2-2	-	-	CASRGLRNTGELFF	TGTGCCAGCCGGGGACTCAGAAACACCGGGGAGCTGTTTTTT
TRBV10-3	TRBJ1-1	-	-	CAISAGTLNTEAFF	TGTGCCATCAGTGCCGGGACACTTAACACTGAAGCTTTCTTT
TRBV5-6	TRBJ1-2	-	-	CASSAEDRNYGYTF	TGTGCCAGCAGCGCCGAGGACCGAAACTATGGCTACACCTTC
TRBV6-1	TRBJ1-3	-	few	CASSEGHGALYF	TGTGCCAGCAGTGAGGGACACGGTGCCTTATATTTT
TRBV6-4	TRBJ2-1	-	medium-sized	CASSDSSGSYNEQFF	TGTGCCAGCAGTGACTCTAGCGGCTCCTACAATGAGCAGTTCTTC
TRBV11-2	TRBJ2-5	-	-	CASSLNFLRETQYF	TGTGCCAGCAGCTTAAACTTCCTCCGGGAGACCCAGTACTTC
TRBV19	TRBJ2-2	-	medium-sized	CASSVGTPATGELFF	TGTGCCAGTAGTGTTGGAACCCCGGCCACCGGGGAGCTGTTTTTT
TRBV6-1	TRBJ1-6	TRBD1	-	CASSVDRGNSPLHF	TGTGCCAGCAGTGTGGACAGGGGCAATTCACCCCTCCACTTT
TRBV6-5	TRBJ1-2	-	-	CASSEAGTLYGYTF	TGTGCCAGCAGTGAAGCGGGGACTCTCTATGGCTACACCTTC
TRBV18	TRBJ1-4	-	-	CASSPAGTPEKLFF	TGTGCCAGCTCACCCGCCGGGACACCCGAAAAACTGTTTTTT
TRBV5-4	TRBJ2-1	TRBD1	few	CASSPRTGNEQFF	TGTGCCAGCAGCCCCAGGACAGGGAATGAGCAGTTCTTC
TRBV28	TRBJ2-7	-	-	CATGSEQYF	TGTGCAACAGGGAGCGAGCAGTACTTC
TRBV6-4	TRBJ2-1	TRBD2	-	CASSAGGGYNEQFF	TGTGCCAGCAGTGCTGGCGGGGGGTACAATGAGCAGTTCTTC
TRBV29-1	TRBJ2-7	TRBD2	few	CSVESPGGRIEQYF	TGCAGCGTTGAGTCTCCGGGAGGAAGAATCGAGCAGTACTTC
TRBV6-1	TRBJ1-1	-	few	CASSEMRQLNTEAFF	TGTGCCAGCAGTGAAATGAGACAGCTTAACACTGAAGCTTTCTTT
TRBV30	TRBJ2-2	-	few	CAWSRGGETGELFF	TGTGCCTGGAGTAGAGGGGGGGAAACCGGGGAGCTGTTTTTT
TRBV19	TRBJ2-4	-	few	CASSTGQIKNIQYF	TGTGCCAGTAGTACCGGACAGATCAAAAACATTCAGTACTTC
TRBV6-5	TRBJ2-1	-	-	CASTRTGSSYNEQFF	TGTGCCAGCACCCGGACGGGGAGCTCCTACAATGAGCAGTTCTTC
TRBV12-3/TRBV12-4	TRBJ2-1	TRBD2	-	CASSSGGEQFF	TGTGCCAGCAGTTCGGGGGGTGAGCAGTTCTTC
TRBV6-4	TRBJ2-6	-	few	CASSEGGANVLTF	TGTGCCAGCAGTGAGGGTGGGGCCAACGTCCTGACTTTC
TRBV18	TRBJ1-6	TRBD1	-	CASSPKTGTRANSPLHF	TGTGCCAGCTCACCGAAGACAGGGACTCGGGCTAATTCACCCCTCCACTTT
TRBV6-1	TRBJ2-2	-	few	CASIERGHMFGELFF	TGTGCCAGCATTGAAAGAGGGCATATGTTCGGGGAGCTGTTTTTT
TRBV18	TRBJ2-2	-	-	CASSRSGGYNTGELFF	TGTGCCAGCTCACGTTCCGGGGGCTATAACACCGGGGAGCTGTTTTTT
TRBV24-1	TRBJ2-1	-	once	CATSVWAGGQFF	TGTGCCACCAGTGTCTGGGCAGGAGGGCAGTTCTTC
TRBV27	TRBJ2-5	-	few	CASSFPGEETQYF	TGTGCCAGCAGTTTCCCGGGGGAAGAGACCCAGTACTTC
TRBV30	TRBJ2-7	-	few	CAWSRGGRVFHEQYF	TGTGCCTGGAGTCGGGGTGGCAGGGTCTTCCACGAGCAGTACTTC
TRBV12-3/TRBV12-4	TRBJ1-4	-	-	CASSPDTNREKLFF	TGTGCCAGCAGCCCCGACACCAACCGCGAAAAACTGTTTTTT
TRBV30	TRBJ2-2	-	few	CAWSVPTPGELFF	TGTGCCTGGAGTGTACCTACTCCCGGGGAGCTGTTTTTT
TRBV5-4	TRBJ2-7	-	-	CASSLSPPGAYEQYF	TGTGCCAGCAGCTTGAGTCCCCCGGGCGCCTACGAGCAGTACTTC
TRBV27	TRBJ2-1	TRBD2	-	CASSPSAGDEQFF	TGTGCCAGCAGTCCCTCTGCGGGGGATGAGCAGTTCTTC
TRBV19	TRBJ1-3	-	-	CASSVLGGGSGNTIYF	TGTGCCAGTAGTGTCCTGGGGGGCGGCTCTGGAAACACCATATATTTT
TRBV5-6	TRBJ2-2	TRBD2	-	CASSWETSGRNGGELFF	TGTGCCAGCAGCTGGGAAACTAGCGGGAGGAATGGCGGGGAGCTGTTTTTT
TRBV19	TRBJ1-1	-	few	CASSAPPDTEAFF	TGTGCCAGTAGCGCCCCCCCAGACACTGAAGCTTTCTTT
TRBV13	TRBJ2-7	-	-	CASRLGRSYEEQYF	TGTGCCAGCAGATTAGGGCGTTCTTATGAAGAGCAGTACTTC
TRBV15	TRBJ2-7	TRBD1	-	CATQAPGQGVSYEQYF	TGTGCCACCCAGGCCCCAGGACAGGGGGTTTCCTACGAGCAGTACTTC
TRBV19	TRBJ2-3	-	medium-sized	CASSTRARVGDTQYF	TGTGCCAGTAGTACCCGAGCCAGGGTGGGAGATACGCAGTATTTT
TRBV5-4	TRBJ2-4	-	few	CASSFVAGAKNIQYF	TGTGCCAGCAGCTTTGTCGCGGGAGCCAAAAACATTCAGTACTTC
TRBV20-1	TRBJ2-1	TRBD2	-	CSARDGAGGTYNEQFF	TGCAGTGCTAGAGATGGAGCGGGGGGGACCTACAATGAGCAGTTCTTC